The 23 T cell receptor beta chains below were found in one sample sequenced in a study of cytomegalovirus exposure and HLA in healthy donors. PCR was performed using 60 Vbeta and 13 Jbeta primers. The method was immunoSEQ multiplex PCR; TCRdb's version includes in-frame clones alone and lacks a portion of them. The profile shows about 190,000 clones, around 87% of them singletons. The specimen was PBMCs. These TCRs come from a man aged 25 to 40 in good health and CMV-seronegative.

This CDR3 reads CASSGSYDAKNIQYF. DNA for the CDR3: TGTGCCAGCAGTGGCAGTTATGATGCCAAAAACATTCAGTACTTC. This chain links TRBV6-5 with TRBJ2-4; D call uncertain. Germline V lookup: CDR1 MNHEY, CDR2 SVGAGI. The V gene lost 5 bases and the J gene lost 1 base, with 12 bases spanning the gap. The CDR3 is 15 residues long.

The chain carries TRBV7-2 and TRBJ1-2; 7 positions match TRBD1. Looked up from germline, CDR1 is SGHTA and CDR2 is FQGNSA. CDR3 length: 15 residues. The V segment lost 2 bases and the J segment 7 bases; nucleotides outside the gene matches: 10. The CDR3 reads CASSLSPGQRGGYTF. The DNA of the CDR3 is TGTGCCAGCAGCTTATCTCCGGGACAGAGAGGTGGCTACACCTTC.

V gene TRBV5-1 combines with J gene TRBJ2-2; TRBD2 matches 8 bases. V was pared by 10 bases and J by 0 bases, with 8 bases of the junction left unmatched. The germline V gene encodes CDR1 SGHRS and CDR2 YFSETQ. There are 15 residues in the CDR3. The CDR3 reads CASQLAASNTGELFF. CDR3 DNA sequence: TGCGCCTCCCAACTAGCGGCTTCGAACACCGGGGAGCTGTTTTTT.

The chain links TRBV29-1 to TRBJ2-1, with 9 bases fitting TRBD2. After removal of 4 bases from V and 8 bases from J, the junction contained 6 bases not matched to a gene. CDR3 length: 13 amino acids. Germline CDR1 SQVTM, CDR2 ANQGSEA. CDR3 nucleotide sequence: TGCAGCGTTGGCGGGAGGGCTTACCATGAGCAGTTCTTC. Its protein product is CSVGGRAYHEQFF.

The V and J genes are TRBV2 and TRBJ2-5; perhaps TRBD2 as D (5 bases). V was trimmed by 6 bases and J by 4 bases, leaving 12 bases between them. The CDR3 consists of 13 residues. In germline, CDR1 is SNHLY, CDR2 FYNNEI. For the CDR3, the DNA is TGTGCCAGCAGGGTTGAACGGGGAGAGACCCAGTACTTC. Its protein is CASRVERGETQYF.

This chain uses TRBV18 with TRBJ2-7; 7 nucleotides match TRBD1. CDR1 is KGHSH and CDR2 is LQKENI in the germline V gene. Trimming at V came to 5 bases and at J to 5 bases, leaving 18 bases not matched to a gene. The CDR3 spans 17 residues. CDR3 sequence reads: CASSTSPPGQPGDEQYF. CDR3 nucleotides: TGTGCCAGCTCAACCAGCCCCCCGGGACAGCCCGGCGACGAGCAGTACTTC.

The V gene is TRBV28, the J gene TRBJ2-5; 10 bases line up with TRBD2. The CDR3 sequence is 15 residues long. The germline V gene encodes CDR1 MDHEN and CDR2 SYDVKM. Unmatched junction bases numbered 3, after V lost 3 bases and J lost 2 bases. CDR3 coding DNA: TGTGCCAGCAGTTTCCTAGCGGGAGTTCAAGAGACCCAGTACTTC. Amino acids: CASSFLAGVQETQYF. Complete variable domain (other parts from reference TRBV28 and TRBJ2-5): DVKVTQSSRYLVKRTGEKVFLECVQDMDHENMFWYRQDPGLGLRLIYFSYDVKMKEKGDIPEGYSVSREKKERFSLILESASTNQTSMYLCASSFLAGVQETQYFGPGTRLLVL.

V and J are TRBV27 and TRBJ1-1, with D possibly TRBD1 on 6 matching bases. Germline assignment: CDR1 MNHEY and CDR2 SMNVEV (reference sequence). The length of the CDR3 is 13 residues. Trimming pared 3 bases from V and 9 bases from J, leaving 14 bases between. CDR3 sequence reads: CASSFRQGKQAFF. CDR3 nucleotides: TGTGCCAGCAGTTTTCGGCAGGGGAAACAAGCTTTCTTT.

The CDR3 DNA sequence: TGTGCCAGCAGCCCTCCCCGGGGAGAGCAGTACTTC. Translated: CASSPPRGEQYF. The chain is built from TRBV11-2 and TRBJ2-7; D possibly corresponds to TRBD2 (5 bases). CDR3 length: 12 amino acids. The V gene's germline CDR1 is SGHAT and CDR2 FQNNGV. V lost 5 bases and J 7 bases, leaving 12 bases between the germline ends.

The genes are TRBV6-4 and TRBJ1-1, with 7 nucleotides matching TRBD1. The CDR3 loop spans 13 amino acids. V gave up 6 bases and J gave up 1 base; unmatched junction bases: 2. Germline CDR1 is MRHNA and CDR2 is SNTAGT. The DNA for the CDR3 is TGTGCCAGCAGGGGACAGCCGAACACTGAAGCTTTCTTT. It encodes CASRGQPNTEAFF.

This clone appeared a few times. The chain employs TRBV7-2 and TRBJ2-3; TRBD2 might be the D (6 bases). The CDR3 has 18 amino acids. Germline V CDR1 and CDR2: SGHTA, FQGNSA. V was shortened by 5 bases and J by 3 bases, with 24 bases between the two germline ends. The CDR3 DNA is TGTGCCAGCAGCCCCTACGGCGGGGACTTCAAGGGGACAGATACGCAGTATTTT. Protein product: CASSPYGGDFKGTDTQYF.

The chain is built from TRBV6-6 and TRBJ2-7; 8 nucleotides agree with TRBD1. This CDR3 region has 14 residues. CDR1 and CDR2 (germline): MNHNY, SVGAGI (reference sequence). V trimming: 6 bases; J trimming: 8 bases; junction bases outside the gene matches: 12. The CDR3 DNA follows: TGTGCCAGCAGCCGGACAGGGCCCCAGGTTCAGCAGTACTTC. This codes for CASSRTGPQVQQYF.

The rearrangement joins TRBV5-1 to TRBJ1-2; a weak D match, TRBD1 (5 bases). The CDR3 is 13 amino acids. The germline CDR1 and CDR2 sequences are SGHRS and YFSETQ. V gave up 5 bases and J gave up 4 bases, with 12 bases separating them. The CDR3 spells CASRPDRSYGYTF. CDR3 DNA: TGCGCCAGCAGACCAGACAGATCCTATGGCTACACCTTC.

V usage is TRBV15 and J usage is TRBJ2-2; D perhaps matches TRBD2 (5 bases). Germline values: CDR1 LNHNV, CDR2 YYDKDF (reference sequence). V lost 3 bases and J lost 0, with 8 bases in between. The CDR3 loop spans 15 amino acids. The CDR3 sequence is CATSRDLANTGELFF. The CDR3 DNA is TGTGCCACCAGCAGGGACTTAGCGAACACCGGGGAGCTGTTTTTT.

The V and J genes are TRBV23-1 and TRBJ2-7; TRBD2 matches 8 bases. TRBV23-1 is an ORF, with its function uncertain. The CDR3 loop spans 14 amino acids. After removal of 6 bases from V and 3 bases from J, the junction contained 7 bases not matched to a gene. The CDR3 sequence is CASRTARGDYEQYF. In nucleotides, the CDR3 is TGCGCCAGCAGGACCGCGCGGGGGGACTACGAGCAGTACTTC.

Regarding this clone: One junction end disagrees with the germline gene, perhaps due to a read error. The chain couples TRBV7-9 to TRBJ1-4; no firm D call. The CDR3 runs 15 residues. Germline lookup yields CDR1 SEHNR and CDR2 FQNEAQ (reference sequence). CDR3 sequence: CSSSLAEREGEKLFF. The CDR3 DNA follows: TGTTCCAGCAGCTTAGCGGAAAGGGAGGGTGAAAAACTGTTTTTT.

Only one count was recorded for this clone. The J gene is TRBJ1-1, the V gene TRBV5-1; unclear D gene. This CDR3 is 12 amino acids long. The V end was cut by 4 bases, the J end by 6 bases, with 10 bases between. Germline V gene sequence: CDR1 SGHRS, CDR2 YFSETQ. The CDR3 sequence: CASSQGSAEAFF. Here the CDR3 DNA reads TGCGCCAGCAGCCAAGGAAGCGCTGAAGCTTTCTTT.

The chain links TRBV21-1 to TRBJ1-5. TRBV21-1 is deemed a pseudogene. This CDR3 is 16 amino acids long. The CDR3 loop is CASSGPGELSNQPQHF. CDR3 in DNA: TGTGCCAGCAGCGGCCCGGGGGAATTGAGCAATCAGCCCCAGCATTTT.

The chain combines TRBV9 with TRBJ2-5; 8 positions agree with TRBD2. CDR1 is SGDLS and CDR2 is YYNGEE in the germline V gene. The CDR3 is 15 residues long. The ends lost 3 bases at V and 2 bases at J; junction bases unmatched: 6. CDR3 in amino acids: CASSGTLAEQETQYF. CDR3 sequence (DNA): TGTGCCAGCAGCGGAACACTAGCGGAGCAAGAGACCCAGTACTTC.

With regard to this clone: One end of the junction fails to match germline, which may point to a read error. The CDR3 DNA reads as TGTGCCAGCAGCCTGGGGACTAGGTGGGTCTTC. Residues: CASSLGTRWVF. The genes are TRBV7-9 and TRBJ2-1; 8 nucleotides line up with TRBD2. The germline V gene encodes CDR1 SEHNR and CDR2 FQNEAQ (reference sequence). This CDR3 has 11 amino acids.

This clone was observed a single time. V gene TRBV5-1 combines with J gene TRBJ1-4, with D hard to call. CDR3 length: 16 residues. Germline V lookup: CDR1 SGHRS, CDR2 YFSETQ. V was pared by 2 bases and J by 7 bases, with 18 bases between. CDR3 sequence: CASSFAPGLDREKLFF. DNA of the CDR3: TGCGCCAGCAGCTTCGCCCCCGGACTAGACCGTGAAAAACTGTTTTTT.

The chain links TRBV27 to TRBJ1-5; D may be TRBD1 (5 bases). This CDR3 is built from 17 residues. Germline V lookup: CDR1 MNHEY, CDR2 SMNVEV (reference sequence). V gave up 5 bases and J gave up 1 base, with 18 bases separating them. The CDR3 nucleotides are TGTGCCAGCAGTCTCAAGCTTTGGAGACAGAGCAATCAGCCCCAGCATTTT. This sequence encodes CASSLKLWRQSNQPQHF.

This chain joins TRBV28 and TRBJ1-1; 7 nucleotides match TRBD1. The CDR3 sequence is 12 residues long. Germline values: CDR1 MDHEN, CDR2 SYDVKM. Germline trimming cut 0 bases from V and 8 bases from J; bases unmatched to any gene: 0. In DNA, the CDR3 is TGTGCCAGCAGTTTATGGGACAGGGAAGCTTTCTTT. Translating it yields CASSLWDREAFF.